This record looks at one T cell receptor beta chain sequence and its context. Germline CDR1 is KGHSH and CDR2 is LQKENI. The CDR3 covers 14 residues. V was pared by 3 bases and J by 5 bases, with 5 bases of the junction left unmatched. Data came from immunoSEQ multiplex PCR; TCRdb stores just in-frame clones and leaves some out. The sample includes more than 70,000 clones, around 92% of them seen just once. This specimen comes from a study of OX40 agonist ivuxolimab in advanced cancers. The rearrangement uses TRBV18 and TRBJ2-7; TRBD2 agrees at 9 bases. This TCR was sampled from an adult with an advanced solid tumor such as melanoma, head and neck, liver or kidney cancer. Sequenced here: CD4+ or CD8+ T cells sorted from blood, sampled in a trial of the OX40 agonist ivuxolimab. Here the CDR3 reads CASSPTSGVHEQYF. CDR3 DNA sequence: TGTGCCAGCTCACCGACTAGCGGCGTCCACGAGCAGTACTTC.